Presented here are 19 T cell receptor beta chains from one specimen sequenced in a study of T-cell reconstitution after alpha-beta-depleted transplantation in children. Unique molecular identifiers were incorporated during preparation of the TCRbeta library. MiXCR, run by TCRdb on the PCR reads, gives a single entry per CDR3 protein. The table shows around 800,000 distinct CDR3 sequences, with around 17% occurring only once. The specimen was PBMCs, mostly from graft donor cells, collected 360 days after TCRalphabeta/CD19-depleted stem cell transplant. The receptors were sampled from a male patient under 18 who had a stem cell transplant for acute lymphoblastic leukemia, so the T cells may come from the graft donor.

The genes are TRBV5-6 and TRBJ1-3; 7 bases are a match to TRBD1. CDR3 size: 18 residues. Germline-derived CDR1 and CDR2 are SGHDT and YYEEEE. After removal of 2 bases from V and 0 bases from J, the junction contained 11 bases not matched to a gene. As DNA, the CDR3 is TGTGCCAGCAGCTTAAACAGCCGGGACAGAGACTCTGGAAACACCATATATTTT. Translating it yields CASSLNSRDRDSGNTIYF.

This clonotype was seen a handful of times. The CDR3 spells CASSLVQWPQETQYF. In DNA, the CDR3 is TGTGCCAGCAGCTTAGTCCAGTGGCCCCAAGAGACCCAGTACTTC. This chain connects TRBV7-9 to TRBJ2-5; D remains ambiguous. Germline loops: CDR1 SEHNR, CDR2 FQNEAQ (reference sequence). With 1 base removed from V and 1 base from J, the gap between germline ends came to 10 bases. The CDR3 is 15 amino acids.

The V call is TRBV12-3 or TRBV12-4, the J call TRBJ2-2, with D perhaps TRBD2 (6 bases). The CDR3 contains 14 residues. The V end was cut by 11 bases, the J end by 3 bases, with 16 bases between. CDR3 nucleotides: TGTGCCGGTCAAAAAGGCGGGGACACCGGGGAGCTGTTTTTT. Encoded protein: CAGQKGGDTGELFF.

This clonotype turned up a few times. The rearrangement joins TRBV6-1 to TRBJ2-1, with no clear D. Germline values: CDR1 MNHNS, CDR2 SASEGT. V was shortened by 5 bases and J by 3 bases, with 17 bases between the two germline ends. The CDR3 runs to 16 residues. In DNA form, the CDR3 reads TGTGCCAGCAGTACGACGGGTTCAACATTCTACAATGAGCAGTTCTTC. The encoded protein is CASSTTGSTFYNEQFF.

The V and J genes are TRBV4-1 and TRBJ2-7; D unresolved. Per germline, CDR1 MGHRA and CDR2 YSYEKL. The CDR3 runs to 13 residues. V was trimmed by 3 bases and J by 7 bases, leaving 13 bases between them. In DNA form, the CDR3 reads TGCGCCAGCAGCCACCCCGGGCCTTGGGAGCAGTACTTC. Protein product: CASSHPGPWEQYF.

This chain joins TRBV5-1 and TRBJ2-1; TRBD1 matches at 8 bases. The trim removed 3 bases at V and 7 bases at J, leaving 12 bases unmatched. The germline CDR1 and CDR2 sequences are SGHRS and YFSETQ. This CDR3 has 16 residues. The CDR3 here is CASSSETGVVGNEQFF. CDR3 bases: TGCGCCAGCAGCTCCGAGACAGGGGTGGTGGGGAATGAGCAGTTCTTC.

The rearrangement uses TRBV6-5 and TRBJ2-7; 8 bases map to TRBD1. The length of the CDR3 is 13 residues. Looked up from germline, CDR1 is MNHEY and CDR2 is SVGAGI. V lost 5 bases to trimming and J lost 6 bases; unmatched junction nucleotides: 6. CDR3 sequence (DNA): TGTGCCAGCAGTCACGGACAGGGTAGCGAGCAGTACTTC. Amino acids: CASSHGQGSEQYF.

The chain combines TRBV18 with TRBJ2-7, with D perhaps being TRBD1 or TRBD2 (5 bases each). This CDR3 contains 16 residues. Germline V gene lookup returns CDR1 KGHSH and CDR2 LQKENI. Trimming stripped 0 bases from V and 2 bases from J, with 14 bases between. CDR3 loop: CASSPPGHGGTYEQYF. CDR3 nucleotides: TGTGCCAGCTCACCACCCGGACACGGAGGAACCTACGAGCAGTACTTC.

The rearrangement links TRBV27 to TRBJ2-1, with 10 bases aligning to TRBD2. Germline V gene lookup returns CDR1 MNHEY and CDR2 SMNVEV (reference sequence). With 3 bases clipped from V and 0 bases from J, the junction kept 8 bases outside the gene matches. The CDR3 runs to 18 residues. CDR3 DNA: TGTGCCAGCAGTTTGAATAGCGGGAGGCCCTTCTCCTACAATGAGCAGTTCTTC. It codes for CASSLNSGRPFSYNEQFF.

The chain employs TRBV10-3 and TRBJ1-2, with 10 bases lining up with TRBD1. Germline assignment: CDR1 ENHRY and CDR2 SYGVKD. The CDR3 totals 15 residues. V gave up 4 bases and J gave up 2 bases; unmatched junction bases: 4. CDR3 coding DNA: TGTGCCATCAGTGCGGGGACAGGGGAAAACTATGGCTACACCTTC. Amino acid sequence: CAISAGTGENYGYTF.

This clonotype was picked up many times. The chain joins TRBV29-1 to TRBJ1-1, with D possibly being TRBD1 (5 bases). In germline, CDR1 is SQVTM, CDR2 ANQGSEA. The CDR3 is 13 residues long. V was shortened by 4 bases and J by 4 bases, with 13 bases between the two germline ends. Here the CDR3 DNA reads TGCAGCGTTGCCCCCGGGGCAGGCACTGAAGCTTTCTTT. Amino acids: CSVAPGAGTEAFF.

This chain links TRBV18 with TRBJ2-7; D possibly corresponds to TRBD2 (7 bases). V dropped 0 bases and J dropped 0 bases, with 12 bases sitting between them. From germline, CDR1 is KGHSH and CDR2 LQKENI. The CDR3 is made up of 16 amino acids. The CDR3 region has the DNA TGTGCCAGCTCACCACCCAGGGGACTACACTCCTACGAGCAGTACTTC. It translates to CASSPPRGLHSYEQYF.

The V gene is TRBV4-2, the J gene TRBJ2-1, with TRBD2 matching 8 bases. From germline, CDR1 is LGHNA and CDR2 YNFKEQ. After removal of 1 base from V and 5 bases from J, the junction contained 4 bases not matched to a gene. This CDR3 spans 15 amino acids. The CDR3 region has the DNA TGTGCCAGCAGCCAAGCACTAGCGGCCAACAATGAGCAGTTCTTC. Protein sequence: CASSQALAANNEQFF.

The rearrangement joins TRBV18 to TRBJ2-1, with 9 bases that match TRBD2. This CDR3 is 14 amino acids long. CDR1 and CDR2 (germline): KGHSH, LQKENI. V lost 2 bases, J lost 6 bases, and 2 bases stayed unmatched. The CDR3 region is CASSPLAGANEQFF. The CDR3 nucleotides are TGTGCCAGCTCACCATTAGCGGGAGCCAATGAGCAGTTCTTC.

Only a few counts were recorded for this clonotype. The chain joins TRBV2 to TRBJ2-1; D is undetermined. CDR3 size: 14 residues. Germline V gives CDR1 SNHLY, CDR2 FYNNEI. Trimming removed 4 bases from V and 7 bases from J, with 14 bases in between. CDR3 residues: CASSGGPGPNEQFF. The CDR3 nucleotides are TGTGCCAGCAGTGGGGGTCCGGGCCCAAATGAGCAGTTCTTC.

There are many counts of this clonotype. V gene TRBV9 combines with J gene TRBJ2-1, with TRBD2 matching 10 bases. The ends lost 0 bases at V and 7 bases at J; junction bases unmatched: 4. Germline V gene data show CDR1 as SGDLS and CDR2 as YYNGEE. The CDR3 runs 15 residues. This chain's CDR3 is CASSVGKTSGNEQFF. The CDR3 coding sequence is TGTGCCAGCAGCGTAGGAAAGACTAGCGGGAATGAGCAGTTCTTC. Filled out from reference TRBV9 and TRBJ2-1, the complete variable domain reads DSGVTQTPKHLITATGQRVTLRCSPRSGDLSVYWYQQSLDQGLQFLIQYYNGEERAKGNILERFSAQQFPDLHSELNLSSLELGDSALYFCASSVGKTSGNEQFFGPGTRLTVL.

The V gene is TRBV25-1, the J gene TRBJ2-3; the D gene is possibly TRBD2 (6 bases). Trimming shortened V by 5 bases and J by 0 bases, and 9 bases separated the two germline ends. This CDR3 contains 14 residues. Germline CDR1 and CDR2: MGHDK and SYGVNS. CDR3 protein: CASSILASTDTQYF. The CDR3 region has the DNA TGTGCCAGCAGTATCCTAGCGAGCACAGATACGCAGTATTTT.

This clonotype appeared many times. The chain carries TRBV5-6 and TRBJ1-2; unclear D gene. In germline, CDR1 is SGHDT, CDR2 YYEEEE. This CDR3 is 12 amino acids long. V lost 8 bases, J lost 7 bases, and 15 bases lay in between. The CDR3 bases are TGTGCCAGTCCAGTGGCGGGTGTTGGCTACACCTTC. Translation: CASPVAGVGYTF.

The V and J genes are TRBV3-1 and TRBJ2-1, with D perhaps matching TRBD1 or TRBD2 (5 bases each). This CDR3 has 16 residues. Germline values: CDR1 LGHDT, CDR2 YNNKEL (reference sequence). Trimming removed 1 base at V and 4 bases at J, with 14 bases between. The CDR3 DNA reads TGTGCCAGCAGCCAAGTTTATAGGGGAGTTTACAATGAGCAGTTCTTC. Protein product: CASSQVYRGVYNEQFF.